The clone carrying this TCR beta chain is labeled as large. The antigen is undetermined. This CDR3 is built from 14 residues. Trimming removed 6 bases at V and 4 bases at J, with 15 bases between. The TRBV12-4/TRBJ1-2 clonotypes were amplified using barcode primers with ligated adaptors. TCRdb independently ran MiXCR on the multiplex PCR reads; one entry per CDR3 protein. The table includes under 350 distinct CDR3 sequences, 6% detected once. Study-wide results and caveats: Tumor memory CD4+ T cell TCR gene usage was found to cluster with blood and lymph node memory CD4+ cells and with lymph node naive CD4+ cells. Tumor-infiltrating Treg TCR alpha and beta sequences overlapped most with tumor naive CD4+ T cells, then blood naive.

Sequencing was done on a sample of memory CD4+ T cells sorted from blood. The sample's subset: memory CD4+ T cells, CD4+CD45RO+CD25-. This clonotype originated in a female donor with breast cancer. The rearrangement uses TRBV12-3 or TRBV12-4 and TRBJ1-2, with a weak D call TRBD1 (6 bases). The CDR3 DNA reads as TGTGCCAGCAGAGTTGGACAGTATGGCTATGGCTACACCTTC. It specifies CASRVGQYGYGYTF.